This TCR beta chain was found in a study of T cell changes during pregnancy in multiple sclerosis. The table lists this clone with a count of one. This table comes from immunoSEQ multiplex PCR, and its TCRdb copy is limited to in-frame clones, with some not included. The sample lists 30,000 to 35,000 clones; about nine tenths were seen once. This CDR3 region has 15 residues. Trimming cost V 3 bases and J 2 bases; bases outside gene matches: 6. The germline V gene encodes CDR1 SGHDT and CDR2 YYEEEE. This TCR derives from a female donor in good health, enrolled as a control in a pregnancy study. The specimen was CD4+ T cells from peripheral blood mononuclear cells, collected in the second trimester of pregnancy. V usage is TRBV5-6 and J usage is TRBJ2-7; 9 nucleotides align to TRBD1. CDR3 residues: CASSYRGTGPYEQYF. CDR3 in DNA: TGTGCCAGCAGCTACCGGGGGACAGGGCCCTACGAGCAGTACTTC.